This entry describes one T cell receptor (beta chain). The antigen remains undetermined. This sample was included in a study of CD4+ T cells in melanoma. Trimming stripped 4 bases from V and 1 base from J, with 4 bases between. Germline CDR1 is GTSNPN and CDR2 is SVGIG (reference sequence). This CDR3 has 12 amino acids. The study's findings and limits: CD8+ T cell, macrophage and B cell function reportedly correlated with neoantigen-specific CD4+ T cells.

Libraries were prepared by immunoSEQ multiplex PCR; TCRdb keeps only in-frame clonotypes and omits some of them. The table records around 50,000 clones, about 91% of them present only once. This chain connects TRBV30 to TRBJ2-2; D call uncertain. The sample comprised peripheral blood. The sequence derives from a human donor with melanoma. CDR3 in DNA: TGTGCCTGGATGGGGAACACCGGGGAGCTGTTTTTT. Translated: CAWMGNTGELFF. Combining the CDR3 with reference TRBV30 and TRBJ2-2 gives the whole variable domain SQTIHQWPATLVQPVGSPLSLECTVEGTSNPNLYWYRQAAGRGLQLLFYSVGIGQISSEVPQNLSASRPQDRQFILSSKKLLLSDSGFYLCAWMGNTGELFFGEGSRLTVL.